This T cell receptor (beta chain) was recorded in a study of T-cell reconstitution after alpha-beta-depleted transplantation in children. A TCRbeta library incorporating unique molecular identifiers was prepared. TCRdb passed the PCR reads through MiXCR, listing each CDR3 protein once. The sample lists approximately 400,000 distinct CDR3 sequences, about 11% occurring once. Germline CDR1 KGHSH, CDR2 LQKENI. J lost 0 bases, V lost 3 bases, and 5 bases had no gene match. The CDR3 consists of 16 residues. The material sequenced was PBMCs from the stem cell graft donor, taken from the stem cell graft. V gene TRBV18 combines with J gene TRBJ1-5; 7 positions agree with TRBD1. This TCR was sampled from a human donor who donated a stem cell graft to a child with acute myeloid leukemia. Written as DNA, the CDR3 is TGTGCCAGCTCACCCGGGACAGTTTATAGCAATCAGCCCCAGCATTTT. This codes for CASSPGTVYSNQPQHF.